This T cell receptor (beta chain) was captured in a study of cytomegalovirus exposure and HLA in healthy donors. CDR1 and CDR2 (germline): MDHEN, SYDVKM. The CDR3 runs to 16 residues. The V segment lost 1 base and the J segment 7 bases; nucleotides outside the gene matches: 7. Donors sampled were nominally healthy, though unrecorded immune exposures were likely. The PCR had 60 Vbeta and 13 Jbeta primers. The table came from immunoSEQ multiplex PCR; TCRdb's copy has only in-frame clones and leaves some out. In the table there are approximately 27,000 clones, more than 55% of which are singletons. Sequenced sample: PBMCs. The sequence was collected from a male donor in good health and CMV-seropositive. The chain combines TRBV28 with TRBJ2-2; 9 bases agree with TRBD2. CDR3 in amino acids: CASSLSAGGVHGELFF. CDR3 nucleotide sequence: TGTGCCAGCAGTTTATCAGCGGGGGGCGTCCACGGGGAGCTGTTTTTT.